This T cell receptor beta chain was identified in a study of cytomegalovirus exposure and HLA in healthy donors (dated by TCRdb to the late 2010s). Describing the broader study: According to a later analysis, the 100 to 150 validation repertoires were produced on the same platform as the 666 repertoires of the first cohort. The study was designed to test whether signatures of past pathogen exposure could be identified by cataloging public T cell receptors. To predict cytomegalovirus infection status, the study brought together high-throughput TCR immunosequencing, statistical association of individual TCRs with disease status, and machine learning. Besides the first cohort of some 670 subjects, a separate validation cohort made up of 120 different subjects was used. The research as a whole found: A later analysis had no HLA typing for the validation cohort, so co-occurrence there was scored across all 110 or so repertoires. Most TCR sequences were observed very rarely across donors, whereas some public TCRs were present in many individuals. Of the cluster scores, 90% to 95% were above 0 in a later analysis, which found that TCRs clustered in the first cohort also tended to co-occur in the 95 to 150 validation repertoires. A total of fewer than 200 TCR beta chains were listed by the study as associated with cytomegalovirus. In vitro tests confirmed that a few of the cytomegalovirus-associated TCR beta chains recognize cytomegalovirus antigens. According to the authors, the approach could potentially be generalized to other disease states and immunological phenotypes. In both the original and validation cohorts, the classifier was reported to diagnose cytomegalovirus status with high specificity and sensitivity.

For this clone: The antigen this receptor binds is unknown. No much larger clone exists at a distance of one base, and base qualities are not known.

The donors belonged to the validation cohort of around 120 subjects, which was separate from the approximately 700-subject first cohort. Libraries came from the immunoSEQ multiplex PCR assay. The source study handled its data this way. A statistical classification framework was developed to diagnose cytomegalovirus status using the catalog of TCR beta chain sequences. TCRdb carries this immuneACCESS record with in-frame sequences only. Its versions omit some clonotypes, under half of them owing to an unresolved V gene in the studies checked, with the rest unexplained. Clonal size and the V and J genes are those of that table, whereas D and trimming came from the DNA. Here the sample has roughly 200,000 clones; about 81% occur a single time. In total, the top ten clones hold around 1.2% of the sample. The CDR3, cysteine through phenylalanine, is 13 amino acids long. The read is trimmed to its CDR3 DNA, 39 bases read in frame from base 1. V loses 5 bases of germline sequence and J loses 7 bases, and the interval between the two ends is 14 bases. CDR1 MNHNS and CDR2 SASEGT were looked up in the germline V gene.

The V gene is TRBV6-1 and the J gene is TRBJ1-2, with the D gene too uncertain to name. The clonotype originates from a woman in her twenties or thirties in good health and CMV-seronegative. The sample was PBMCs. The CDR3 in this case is CASSPRMASGYTF. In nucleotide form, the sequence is TGTGCCAGCAGTCCCCGCATGGCTAGTGGCTACACCTTC.